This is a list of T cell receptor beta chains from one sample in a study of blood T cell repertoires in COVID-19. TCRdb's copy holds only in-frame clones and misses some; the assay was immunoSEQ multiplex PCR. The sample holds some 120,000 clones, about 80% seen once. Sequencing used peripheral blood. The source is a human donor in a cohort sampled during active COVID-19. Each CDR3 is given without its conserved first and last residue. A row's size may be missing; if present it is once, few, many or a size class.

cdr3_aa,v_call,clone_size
AISDSSGRGMSTDTQY,TRBV10-3,.
ASSSSGGTYNEQF,TRBV7-8,.
ASSLEGTSGSYEQY,TRBV7-2,.
ASSRDRTYEQY,TRBV9,.
ASSERGRPDTQY,TRBV25-1,.
ASSLSVGGGLSYEQY,TRBV28,.
ASSKTGTGYNEQF,TRBV27,.
ASSLASGVNYGYT,TRBV7-8,.
ASSLGLAGPYEQY,TRBV7-2,few
ASSSPGQGRETQY,TRBV19,few
ASRTGGVEKLF,TRBV2,.
ASTSTWRGGTDTQY,TRBV19,.
ASSRIGGTEAF,TRBV4-3,.
ASSLAGAGGGNEQF,TRBV7-9,.
ASSPRQGRRGNEKLF,TRBV7-2,once
ASSTIQGARGYT,TRBV11-2,few
SVEGGQPNRYEQY,TRBV29-1,.
ASTLGGGRTEAF,TRBV6-5,.
ASSPVASQETQY,TRBV18,.
ASSTQWGGLMGEQF,TRBV14,.
ASSKGGGQPQH,TRBV19,.
ATSRDRSPLH,TRBV15,.
ASSRPDKTYEQY,TRBV3-1/TRBV3-2,once
AWIPSGKSNSPLH,TRBV30,once
ASSQQRYVSGNTIY,TRBV3-1/TRBV3-2,.
ASSPATTDTIY,TRBV18,few
ASSLVEGMNTEAF,TRBV7-8,few
ASRALAGITGELF,TRBV11-2,.
ASSNRDTYGYT,TRBV19,.
ASSSISAAGSGANVLT,TRBV27,.
ASTEQNTEAF,TRBV6-5,.
ASRNSGGYEQY,TRBV12-3/TRBV12-4,.
ASSLEGTSGTYEQY,TRBV7-8,.
ASSEAGTGLYEQY,TRBV6-1,.
SVGVSGGGTDTQY,TRBV29-1,.
ASSVTRSMNTEAF,TRBV6-2/TRBV6-3,.
ASSIGAGHNQPQH,TRBV19,few
ASSLETGVYTEAF,TRBV7-8,.